This T cell receptor (beta chain) stems from a study of T cell changes during pregnancy in multiple sclerosis. The CDR3 sequence is 15 residues long. Per germline, CDR1 SGHTA and CDR2 FQGNSA. Trimming removed 5 bases at V and 10 bases at J, with 18 bases between. TCRdb keeps only in-frame clones here, not all; method: immunoSEQ multiplex PCR. The table lists approximately 35,000 clones, roughly nine tenths of them singletons. The sequence came from a female donor in good health, enrolled as a control in a pregnancy study. This sample comprised CD4+ T cells from peripheral blood mononuclear cells, obtained in the second trimester of pregnancy. The V call is TRBV7-2, the J call TRBJ1-6; D remains ambiguous. Here the CDR3 reads CASSLIPGFGSPLHF. CDR3 DNA: TGTGCCAGCAGCCTGATTCCGGGTTTTGGGTCACCCCTCCACTTT. Supplemented by reference TRBV7-2 and TRBJ1-6, the full variable domain reads GAGVSQSPSNKVTEKGKDVELRCDPISGHTALYWYRQSLGQGLEFLIYFQGNSAPDKSGLPSDRFSAERTGGSVSTLTIQRTQQEDSAVYLCASSLIPGFGSPLHFGNGTRLTVT.